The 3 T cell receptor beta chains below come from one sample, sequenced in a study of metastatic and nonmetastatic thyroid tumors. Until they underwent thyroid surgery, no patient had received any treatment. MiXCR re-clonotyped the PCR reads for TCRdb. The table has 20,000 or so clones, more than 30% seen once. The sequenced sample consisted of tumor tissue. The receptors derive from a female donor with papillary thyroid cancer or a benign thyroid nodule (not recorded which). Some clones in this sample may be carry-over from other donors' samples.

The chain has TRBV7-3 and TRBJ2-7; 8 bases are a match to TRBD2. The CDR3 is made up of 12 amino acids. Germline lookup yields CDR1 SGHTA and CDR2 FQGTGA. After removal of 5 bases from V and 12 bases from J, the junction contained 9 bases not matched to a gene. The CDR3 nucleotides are TGTGCCAGCAGCACGGGAGGGACCCGGCTGTACTTC. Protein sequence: CASSTGGTRLYF.

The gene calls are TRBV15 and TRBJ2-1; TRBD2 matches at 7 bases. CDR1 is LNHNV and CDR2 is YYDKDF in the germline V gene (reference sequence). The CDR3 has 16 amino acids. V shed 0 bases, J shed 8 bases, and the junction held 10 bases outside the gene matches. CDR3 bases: TGTGCCACCAGCAGAGAGGGAGGCGGGAGAGCGGATGAGCAGTTCTTC. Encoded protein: CATSREGGGRADEQFF.

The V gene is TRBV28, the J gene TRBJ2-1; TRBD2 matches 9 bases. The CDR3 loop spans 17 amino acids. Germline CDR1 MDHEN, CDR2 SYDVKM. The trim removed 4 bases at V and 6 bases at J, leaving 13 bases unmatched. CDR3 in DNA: TGTGCCAGCAGTTCGCCCAGGCGGTTAGCGGGAGCCAATGAGCAGTTCTTC. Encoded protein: CASSSPRRLAGANEQFF.